These 21 T cell receptor beta chains were sequenced from one sample in a study of cytomegalovirus exposure and HLA in healthy donors. In the PCR, 60 Vbeta and 13 Jbeta primers were used. Sequenced by immunoSEQ multiplex PCR; TCRdb stores in-frame clones only, minus some. The table for this sample gives around 84,000 clones. Sequenced sample: PBMCs. These receptors were taken from a man aged 25-45 years in good health and CMV-seronegative.

The gene calls are TRBV27 and TRBJ1-2; 11 bases match TRBD1. Germline CDR1 and CDR2: MNHEY and SMNVEV (reference sequence). The length of the CDR3 is 15 residues. J lost 5 bases, V lost 5 bases, and 7 bases had no gene match. CDR3 DNA: TGTGCCAGCAGTCCACGGACAGGGGGCATATATGGCTACACCTTC. This encodes CASSPRTGGIYGYTF.

The V call is TRBV18, the J call TRBJ2-7, with D possibly being TRBD2 (6 bases). The CDR3 covers 17 residues. Germline CDR1 reads KGHSH; CDR2 reads LQKENI. Trimming removed 2 bases at V and 2 bases at J, with 19 bases between. The chain's CDR3 is CASSPTGGTGVTYEQYF. The CDR3 region has the DNA TGTGCCAGCTCACCAACAGGCGGGACTGGAGTTACCTACGAGCAGTACTTC.

In regard to this clone: This CDR3 is also generated by other DNA sequences in the sample. V gene TRBV5-1 combines with J gene TRBJ2-1; 9 bases are a match to TRBD1. Per the germline V gene, CDR1 is SGHRS and CDR2 is YFSETQ. V lost 5 bases and J lost 4; bases outside the gene matches: 10. CDR3 length equals 16 residues. The CDR3 DNA sequence: TGCGCCAGCAGACCGACAGGGGGGATTTCTTACAATGAGCAGTTCTTC. Amino acids: CASRPTGGISYNEQFF.

The CDR3 reads CASSLRPGGQPQHF. DNA for the CDR3: TGTGCCAGCAGCTTACGGCCAGGGGGTCAGCCCCAGCATTTT. The V and J genes are TRBV7-2 and TRBJ1-5; 7 bases map to TRBD1. The CDR3 is made up of 14 amino acids. The germline V gene has CDR1 SGHTA and CDR2 FQGNSA. The junction had 4 bases not matched to a gene; V was cut back by 2 bases and J by 6 bases.

The chain combines TRBV11-3 with TRBJ1-6; D not resolved. This CDR3 is built from 14 residues. V was pared by 5 bases and J by 9 bases, with 14 bases between. Germline V gene data show CDR1 as SGHNT and CDR2 as YENEEA. The CDR3 nucleotides read TGTGCCAGCAGCCGAACGTACTCGTCTTCACCCCTCCACTTT. It yields the protein CASSRTYSSSPLHF.

This chain joins TRBV19 and TRBJ1-5; D perhaps matches TRBD1 (5 bases). The CDR3 spans 15 residues. Germline CDR1 is LNHDA and CDR2 is SQIVND (reference sequence). V was shortened by 6 bases and J by 0 bases, with 12 bases between the two germline ends. As DNA, the CDR3 is TGTGCCAGTAGGAGGACACCTTATAGCAATCAGCCCCAGCATTTT. It translates to CASRRTPYSNQPQHF.

This chain joins TRBV5-1 and TRBJ2-7, with D tentatively TRBD2 (6 bases). This CDR3 has 13 residues. The germline V and J ends were trimmed by 4 bases and 3 bases, with 11 bases remaining between them. Germline V gene lookup returns CDR1 SGHRS and CDR2 YFSETQ. CDR3 sequence: CASSRGTGYEQYF. DNA for the CDR3: TGCGCCAGCAGCCGCGGGACGGGCTACGAGCAGTACTTC.

V usage is TRBV7-9 and J usage is TRBJ1-2; D is uncertain. Trimming cost V 5 bases and J 9 bases, with 7 bases left between them. Germline V lookup: CDR1 SEHNR, CDR2 FQNEAQ (reference sequence). CDR3 size: 10 residues. The CDR3 nucleotides are TGTGCCAGCAGCCCCAGTCGCTACACCTTC. It is translated as CASSPSRYTF.

The chain employs TRBV6-5 and TRBJ1-6, with no clear D. Germline CDR1 is MNHEY and CDR2 is SVGAGI. The V and J ends lost 0 bases and 8 bases respectively, with 8 bases between them. The CDR3 runs to 14 residues. The CDR3 region has the DNA TGTGCCAGCAGTTACTCCGTGACACATTCACCCCTCCACTTT. It encodes CASSYSVTHSPLHF.

The J gene is TRBJ1-3, the V gene TRBV7-9; 8 positions agree with TRBD1. The CDR3 is 16 amino acids. CDR1 and CDR2 from the germline V gene are SEHNR and FQNEAQ (reference sequence). The junction had 7 bases not matched to a gene; V was cut back by 5 bases and J by 1 base. Written as DNA, the CDR3 is TGTGCCAGCAGCCCCCGGACAGGGTGGTCTGGAAACACCATATATTTT. Encoded protein: CASSPRTGWSGNTIYF.

The V call is TRBV19, the J call TRBJ2-5; weak D call: TRBD2 (5 bases). Germline V gene lookup returns CDR1 LNHDA and CDR2 SQIVND (reference sequence). The CDR3 length is 13 residues. Trimming pared 5 bases from V and 4 bases from J, leaving 11 bases between. The CDR3 region has the DNA TGTGCCAGTAGTCCGCTAGCTACAGAGACCCAGTACTTC. Encoded protein: CASSPLATETQYF. Full variable domain (remainder filled in from reference TRBV19 and TRBJ2-5): DGGITQSPKYLFRKEGQNVTLSCEQNLNHDAMYWYRQDPGQGLRLIYYSQIVNDFQKGDIAEGYSVSREKKESFPLTVTSAQKNPTAFYLCASSPLATETQYFGPGTRLLVL.

The V call is TRBV9, the J call TRBJ2-5; TRBD1 matches at 12 bases. Germline assignment: CDR1 SGDLS and CDR2 YYNGEE. The trim removed 2 bases at V and 1 base at J, leaving 3 bases unmatched. The CDR3 loop spans 16 amino acids. CDR3 loop: CASSVGTGGFQETQYF. CDR3 coding DNA: TGTGCCAGCAGCGTGGGGACAGGGGGCTTCCAAGAGACCCAGTACTTC.

The chain has TRBV15 and TRBJ2-4; possibly TRBD1 for D (6 bases). The CDR3 extends over 13 amino acids. Germline CDR1 LNHNV, CDR2 YYDKDF (reference sequence). Deletions cut 5 bases from V and 11 bases from J, with 16 bases between. For the CDR3, the DNA is TGTGCCACCAGCGGGGGATGGACAGCGGTTCAGTACTTC. This gives the protein CATSGGWTAVQYF.

The chain carries TRBV25-1 and TRBJ2-7, with D possibly matching TRBD1 (6 bases). The V end was cut by 2 bases, the J end by 5 bases, with 22 bases between. Looked up from germline, CDR1 is MGHDK and CDR2 is SYGVNS. CDR3 length equals 17 residues. Here the CDR3 DNA reads TGTGCCAGCAGTGAAGGGTGGGGGCACCAGCTGTTAGACGAGCAGTACTTC. Its translation is CASSEGWGHQLLDEQYF.

The chain combines TRBV6-1 with TRBJ2-7, with TRBD2 matching 9 bases. The CDR3 runs 14 residues. Germline CDR1 reads MNHNS; CDR2 reads SASEGT. The trim removed 6 bases at V and 5 bases at J, leaving 8 bases unmatched. This CDR3 reads CASREIAGEDEQYF. For the CDR3, the DNA is TGTGCCAGCAGGGAGATAGCGGGAGAGGACGAGCAGTACTTC.

This chain joins TRBV18 and TRBJ2-1, with D possibly TRBD1 on 5 matching bases. Germline lookup yields CDR1 KGHSH and CDR2 LQKENI. The CDR3 runs 14 residues. V was shortened by 2 bases and J by 6 bases, with 11 bases between the two germline ends. CDR3 residues: CASSPSDSFNEQFF. The CDR3 bases are TGTGCCAGCTCACCAAGTGACAGTTTCAATGAGCAGTTCTTC.

V usage is TRBV10-3 and J usage is TRBJ2-3, with D perhaps matching TRBD1 (7 bases). Per the germline V gene, CDR1 is ENHRY and CDR2 is SYGVKD. The V and J ends lost 3 bases and 6 bases respectively, with 13 bases between them. This CDR3 has 14 amino acids. The CDR3 DNA is TGTGCCATCAGTGAAAGGAGGGGGCCGGATACGCAGTATTTT. This sequence encodes CAISERRGPDTQYF.

The V gene is TRBV25-1, the J gene TRBJ1-1, with 8 bases identical to TRBD1. The CDR3 runs 15 residues. The J segment lost 2 bases and the V segment lost 3 bases, leaving 5 bases of the junction unmatched. The germline gives CDR1 MGHDK, CDR2 SYGVNS. Here the CDR3 reads CASSDPGQGNTEAFF. CDR3 nucleotide sequence: TGTGCCAGCAGTGATCCTGGACAGGGAAACACTGAAGCTTTCTTT.

This chain uses TRBV18 with TRBJ2-1; the match to TRBD2 covers 8 bases. The CDR3 is 15 amino acids. From germline, CDR1 is KGHSH and CDR2 LQKENI. J was trimmed by 0 bases and V by 8 bases; bases with no gene match: 6. The CDR3 DNA reads as TGTGCCAGCATGGTAGCGGGGAGCTCCTACAATGAGCAGTTCTTC. It codes for CASMVAGSSYNEQFF.

The chain recombines TRBV6-1 with TRBJ2-2, with TRBD1 matching 7 bases. V was pared by 5 bases and J by 5 bases, with 5 bases of the junction left unmatched. CDR3 length equals 14 residues. Germline loops: CDR1 MNHNS, CDR2 SASEGT. CDR3 residues: CASSKTGETGELFF. In DNA form, the CDR3 reads TGTGCCAGCAGTAAAACAGGGGAGACCGGGGAGCTGTTTTTT.

The chain combines TRBV20-1 with TRBJ2-1, with D hard to call. The CDR3 has 11 amino acids. The germline V and J ends were trimmed by 5 bases and 9 bases, with 11 bases remaining between them. Germline-derived CDR1 and CDR2 are DFQATT and SNEGSKA (reference sequence). The CDR3 here is CSAHSATEQFF. In nucleotides, the CDR3 is TGCAGTGCTCATAGTGCCACTGAGCAGTTCTTC.